This record looks at one T cell receptor beta chain sequence and its context. What this receptor recognizes is not known. No base-level quality is on record; no much larger clone is a single base apart. Enrolling through a virtual design, the prospective study's participants ranged in age from roughly 18 to 95 years and lived across roughly 24 United States geographic areas. To assign participants to cohorts, the prospective study relied on clinical history that participants themselves reported in a screening survey and a study questionnaire. Exposed participants had been in contact with someone with a PCR-confirmed or clinician-diagnosed COVID-19 case within 2 weeks of study entry. Mobile phlebotomists in the prospective study collected whole blood, serum and a nasopharyngeal or oropharyngeal swab from every participant. Participants in the prospective study had the option to provide additional blood draws and questionnaires over a roughly 2-month period. Before DNA extraction, blood samples from the prospective study were shipped at room temperature or frozen.

This entry comes from a study of blood T cell repertoires in COVID-19 (dated by TCRdb to 2020 to 2021). For context, the study as a whole: The collaborator samples originated in the United States, Italy and Spain and spanned the acute and convalescent phases of COVID-19. The prospective study material was composed of cDNA or gDNA derived from T cells, B-cell-depleted T cells, or PBMCs. Deeply sampled blood TCRbeta repertoires from subjects exposed to, actively infected with, or recovered from COVID-19 were included in the dataset. The repertoires were released in a freely available public database intended as a resource for research on the immune response to SARS-CoV-2. The samples were drawn from the first 160 participants of the ongoing ImmuneRACE study and from over a thousand subjects provided by 6 global collaborators. A de-identified subject ID, COVID-19 status, age in years and sex were almost always included in the sample metadata. HLA class I and class II types, where available, came from metadata supplied by the sample provider rather than from assay-based typing. Here is what the overall study found, with its caveats: Clinical and demographic metadata were provided uncurated, with the amount varying by source and participant.

The immunoSEQ Assay, a bias-controlled multiplex PCR, was used to amplify TCRbeta CDR3 regions from genomic DNA. The original methods were these. Within the assay, amplification of reference gene primers was used to estimate how many nucleated cells each sample contained. Sequence reads were collapsed and filtered to measure the absolute abundance of every unique TCRbeta CDR3 rearrangement. For each sample, productive Simpson clonality was calculated as the square root of Simpson's diversity index across productive rearrangements. TCRdb took this table from immuneACCESS and kept in-frame rearrangements with V and J called. Such tables lack part of the clones; where checked against another copy, unresolved V genes explain under half of the gap, and the rest is unexplained. V and J calls and clone size follow that table, whereas D and trimming were derived from the DNA. This sample comprises about 320,000 clones, 85% of them detected only once. About 1.9% of the sample comes from the top ten.

V and J are truncated by 5 bases and 4 bases respectively, leaving an intervening sequence of 12 bases. The CDR3 covers 13 residues, taking in both the cysteine and the phenylalanine. Only the CDR3 DNA is retained, 39 bases long and in frame from the first base. CDR1 and CDR2 (SGHDT, YYEEEE) derive from the germline V gene. The TCR originated in a woman under 40 who had been exposed to COVID-19. The sequenced sample was PBMCs or T cells enriched from blood (not recorded which). Recombination linked TRBV5-6 to TRBJ1-2, with TRBD1 as a weak D call on 5 bases. The bases read TGTGCCAGCAGTTTTGGGGGGTCCTATGGCTACACCTTC. It translates to CASSFGGSYGYTF.